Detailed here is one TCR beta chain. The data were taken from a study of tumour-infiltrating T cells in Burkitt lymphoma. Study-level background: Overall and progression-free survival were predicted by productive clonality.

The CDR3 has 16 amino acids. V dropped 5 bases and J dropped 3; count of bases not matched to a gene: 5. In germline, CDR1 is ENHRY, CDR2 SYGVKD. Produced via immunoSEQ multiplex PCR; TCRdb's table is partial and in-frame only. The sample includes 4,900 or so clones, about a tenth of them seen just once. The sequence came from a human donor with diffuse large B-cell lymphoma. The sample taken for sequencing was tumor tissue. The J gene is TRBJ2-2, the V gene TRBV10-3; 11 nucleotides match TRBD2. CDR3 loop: CAISLLAGDDTGELFF. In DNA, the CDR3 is TGTGCCATCAGTCTACTAGCGGGGGATGACACCGGGGAGCTGTTTTTT.